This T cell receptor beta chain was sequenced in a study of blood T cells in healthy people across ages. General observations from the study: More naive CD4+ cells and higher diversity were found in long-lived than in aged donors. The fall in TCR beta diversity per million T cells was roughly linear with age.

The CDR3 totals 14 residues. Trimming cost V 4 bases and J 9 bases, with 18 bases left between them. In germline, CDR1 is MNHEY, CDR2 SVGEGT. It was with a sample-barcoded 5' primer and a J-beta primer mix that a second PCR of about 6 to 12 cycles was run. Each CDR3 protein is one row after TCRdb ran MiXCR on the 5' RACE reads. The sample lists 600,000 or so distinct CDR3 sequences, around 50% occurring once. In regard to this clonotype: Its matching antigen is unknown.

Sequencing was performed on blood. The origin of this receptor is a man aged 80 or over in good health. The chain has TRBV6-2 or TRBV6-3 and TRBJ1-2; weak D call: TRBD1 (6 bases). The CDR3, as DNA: TGTGCCAGCAGTTCCGGGGACACCAGACATCGCTACACCTTC. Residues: CASSSGDTRHRYTF.